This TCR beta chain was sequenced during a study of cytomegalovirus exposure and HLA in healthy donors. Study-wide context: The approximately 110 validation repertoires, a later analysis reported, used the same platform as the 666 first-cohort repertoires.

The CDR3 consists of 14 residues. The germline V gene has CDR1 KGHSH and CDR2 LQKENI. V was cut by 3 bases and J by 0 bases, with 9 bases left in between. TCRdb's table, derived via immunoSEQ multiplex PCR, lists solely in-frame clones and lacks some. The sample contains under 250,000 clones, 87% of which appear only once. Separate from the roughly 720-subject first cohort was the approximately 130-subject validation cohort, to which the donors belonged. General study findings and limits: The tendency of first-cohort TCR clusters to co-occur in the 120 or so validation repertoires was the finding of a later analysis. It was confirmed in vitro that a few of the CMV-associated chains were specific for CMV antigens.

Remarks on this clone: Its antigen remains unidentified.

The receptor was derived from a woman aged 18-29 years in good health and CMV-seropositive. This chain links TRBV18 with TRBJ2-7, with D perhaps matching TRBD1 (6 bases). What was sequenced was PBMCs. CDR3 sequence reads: CASSPGTLSYEQYF. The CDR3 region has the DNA TGTGCCAGCTCACCGGGGACACTCTCCTACGAGCAGTACTTC.